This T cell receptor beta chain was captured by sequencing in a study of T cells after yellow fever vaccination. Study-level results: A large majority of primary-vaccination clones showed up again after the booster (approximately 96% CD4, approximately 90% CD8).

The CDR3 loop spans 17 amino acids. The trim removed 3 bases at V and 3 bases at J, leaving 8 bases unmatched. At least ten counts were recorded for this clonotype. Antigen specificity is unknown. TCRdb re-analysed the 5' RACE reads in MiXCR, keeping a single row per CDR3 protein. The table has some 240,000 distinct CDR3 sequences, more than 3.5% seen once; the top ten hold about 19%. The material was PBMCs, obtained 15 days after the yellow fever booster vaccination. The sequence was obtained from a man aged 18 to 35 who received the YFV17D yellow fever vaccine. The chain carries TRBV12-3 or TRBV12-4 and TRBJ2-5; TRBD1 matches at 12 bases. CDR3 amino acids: CASSLVGQGAVEETQYF. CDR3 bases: TGTGCCAGCAGTTTGGTGGGACAGGGGGCAGTTGAAGAGACCCAGTACTTC.